This TCR beta chain was recovered during a study of blood T cells in healthy people across ages. General observations from the study: Age showed a roughly linear inverse relationship with TCR beta diversity per million T cells.

A second PCR of about 7 to 11 cycles used a sample-barcoded 5' primer and a J-beta primer mix. TCRdb fed the 5' RACE reads into MiXCR, producing one record per CDR3 protein. The sample includes around 990,000 distinct CDR3 sequences, approximately 25% of them seen just once. The CDR3 has 14 amino acids. V was trimmed by 2 bases and J by 0 bases, leaving 8 bases between them. Germline CDR1 and CDR2: MNHEY and SMNVEV (reference sequence). This clonotype was picked up many times. Its antigen is as yet unknown. The same data also contributed to another study, on T cells of mothers and their children. Turning to that study: Several million TCR beta reads per child versus over 9.5 million per mother.

Material: blood. This chain joins TRBV27 and TRBJ2-7; no firm D call. This TCR derives from a girl aged 2 to 9 in good health. The CDR3 bases are TGTGCCAGCAGTTTACTCGCCAGCTCCTACGAGCAGTACTTC. Its protein is CASSLLASSYEQYF.